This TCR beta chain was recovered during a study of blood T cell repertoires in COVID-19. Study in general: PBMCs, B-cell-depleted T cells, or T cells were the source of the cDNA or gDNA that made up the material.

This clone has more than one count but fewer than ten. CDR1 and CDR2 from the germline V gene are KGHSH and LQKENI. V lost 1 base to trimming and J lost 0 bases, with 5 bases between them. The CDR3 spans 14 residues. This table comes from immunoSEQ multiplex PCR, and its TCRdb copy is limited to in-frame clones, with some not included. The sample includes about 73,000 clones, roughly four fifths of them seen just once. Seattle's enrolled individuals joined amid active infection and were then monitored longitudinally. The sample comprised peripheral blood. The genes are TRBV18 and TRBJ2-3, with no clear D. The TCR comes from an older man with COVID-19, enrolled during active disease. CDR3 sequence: CASSPLQSTDTQYF. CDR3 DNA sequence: TGTGCCAGCTCACCACTGCAGAGCACAGATACGCAGTATTTT.